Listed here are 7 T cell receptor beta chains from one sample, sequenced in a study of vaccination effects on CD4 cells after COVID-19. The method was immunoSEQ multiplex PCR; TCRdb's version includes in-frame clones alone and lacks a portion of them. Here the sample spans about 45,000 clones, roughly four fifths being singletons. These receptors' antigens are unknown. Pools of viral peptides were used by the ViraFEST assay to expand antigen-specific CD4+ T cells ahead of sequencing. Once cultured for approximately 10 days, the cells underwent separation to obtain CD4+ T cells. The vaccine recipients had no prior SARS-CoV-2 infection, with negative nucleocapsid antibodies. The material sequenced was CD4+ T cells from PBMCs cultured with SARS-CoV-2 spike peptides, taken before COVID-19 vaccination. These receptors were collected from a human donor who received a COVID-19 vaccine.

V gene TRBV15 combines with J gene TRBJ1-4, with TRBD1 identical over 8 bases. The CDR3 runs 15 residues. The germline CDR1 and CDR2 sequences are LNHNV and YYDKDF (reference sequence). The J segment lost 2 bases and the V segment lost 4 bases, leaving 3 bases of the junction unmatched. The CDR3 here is CATSKDRGTNEKLFF. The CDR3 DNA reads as TGTGCCACCAGCAAAGACAGGGGCACTAATGAAAAACTGTTTTTT.

The CDR3 nucleotides read TGTGCCAGCAGCTTGAGCGGGCTTCGCACAGATACGCAGTATTTT. Translation gives CASSLSGLRTDTQYF. The chain combines TRBV7-3 with TRBJ2-3; possible D gene TRBD2, 6 bases. V lost 3 bases, J lost 1 base, and 11 bases lay in between. The CDR3 is 15 residues long. From germline, CDR1 is SGHTA and CDR2 FQGTGA.

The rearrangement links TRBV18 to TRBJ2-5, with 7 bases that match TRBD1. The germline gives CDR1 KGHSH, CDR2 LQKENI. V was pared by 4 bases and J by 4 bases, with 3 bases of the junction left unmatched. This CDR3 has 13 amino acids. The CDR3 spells CASSRSGGETQYF. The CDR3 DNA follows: TGTGCCAGCTCACGGTCAGGGGGAGAGACCCAGTACTTC.

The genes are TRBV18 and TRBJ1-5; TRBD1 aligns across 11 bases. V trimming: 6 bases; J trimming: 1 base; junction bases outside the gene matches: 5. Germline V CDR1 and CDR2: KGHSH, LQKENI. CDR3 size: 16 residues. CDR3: CASSLGTGGSNQPQHF. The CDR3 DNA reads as TGTGCCAGCTCCCTTGGGACAGGGGGGAGCAATCAGCCCCAGCATTTT.

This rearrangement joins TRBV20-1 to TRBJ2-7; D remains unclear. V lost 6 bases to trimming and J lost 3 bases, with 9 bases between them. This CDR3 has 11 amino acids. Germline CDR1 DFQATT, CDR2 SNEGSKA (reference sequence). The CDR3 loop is CSAAQNYEQYV. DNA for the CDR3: TGCAGTGCAGCTCAAAACTACGAGCAGTACGTC.

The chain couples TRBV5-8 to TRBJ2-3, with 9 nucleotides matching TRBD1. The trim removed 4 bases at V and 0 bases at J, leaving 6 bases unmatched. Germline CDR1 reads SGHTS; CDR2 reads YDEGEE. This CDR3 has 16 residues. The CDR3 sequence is CASSPGTGISTDTQYF. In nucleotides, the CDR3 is TGTGCCAGCAGCCCAGGGACAGGGATTAGCACAGATACGCAGTATTTT.

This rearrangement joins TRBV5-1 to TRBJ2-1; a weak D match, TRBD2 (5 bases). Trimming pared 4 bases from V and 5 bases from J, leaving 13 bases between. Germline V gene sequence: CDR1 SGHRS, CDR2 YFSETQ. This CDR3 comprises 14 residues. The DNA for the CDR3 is TGCGCCAGCAGCCGATTCGTGGGAGACAATGAGCAGTTCTTC. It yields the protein CASSRFVGDNEQFF.